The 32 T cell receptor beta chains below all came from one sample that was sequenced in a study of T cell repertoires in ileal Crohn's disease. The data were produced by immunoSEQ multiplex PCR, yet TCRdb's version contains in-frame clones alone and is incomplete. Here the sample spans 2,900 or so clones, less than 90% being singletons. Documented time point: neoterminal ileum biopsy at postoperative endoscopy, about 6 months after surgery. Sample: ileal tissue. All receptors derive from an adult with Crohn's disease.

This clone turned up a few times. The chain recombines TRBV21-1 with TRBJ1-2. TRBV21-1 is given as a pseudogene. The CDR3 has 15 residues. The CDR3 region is CASSNYLRANYGYTF. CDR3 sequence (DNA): TGTGCCAGCAGCAACTATCTGAGGGCTAACTATGGCTACACCTTC.

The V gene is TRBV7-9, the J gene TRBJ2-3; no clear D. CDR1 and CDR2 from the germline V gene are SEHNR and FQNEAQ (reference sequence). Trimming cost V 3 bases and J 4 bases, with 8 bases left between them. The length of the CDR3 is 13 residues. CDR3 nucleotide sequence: TGTGCCAGCAGCTTTCCCTCTGCAGATACGCAGTATTTT. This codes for CASSFPSADTQYF. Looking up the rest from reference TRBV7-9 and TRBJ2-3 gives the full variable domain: DTGVSQNPRHKITKRGQNVTFRCDPISEHNRLYWYRQTLGQGPEFLTYFQNEAQLEKSRLLSDRFSAERPKGSFSTLEIQRTEQGDSAMYLCASSFPSADTQYFGPGTRLTVL.

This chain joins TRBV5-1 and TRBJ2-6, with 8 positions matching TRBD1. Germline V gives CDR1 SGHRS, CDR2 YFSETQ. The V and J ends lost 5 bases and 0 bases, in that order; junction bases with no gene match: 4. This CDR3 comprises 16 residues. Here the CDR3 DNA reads TGCGCCAGCAGAGGACAGGGCCTCTCTGGGGCCAACGTCCTGACTTTC. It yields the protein CASRGQGLSGANVLTF.

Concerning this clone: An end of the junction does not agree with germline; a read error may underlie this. CDR3 bases: TGTGCCAGCTCACCATTGACTCGGGATACCGGGGGGCTGTTTTTT. Translation: CASSPLTRDTGGLFF. The V and J genes are TRBV18 and TRBJ2-2; D is possibly TRBD2 (6 bases). The CDR3 covers 15 residues. Germline values: CDR1 KGHSH, CDR2 LQKENI. The variable domain in full, with the rest retrieved from reference TRBV18 and TRBJ2-2, is NAGVMQNPRHLVRRRGQEARLRCSPMKGHSHVYWYRQLPEEGLKFMVYLQKENIIDESGMPKERFSAEFPKEGPSILRIQQVVRGDSAAYFCASSPLTRDTGGLFFGEGSRLTVL.

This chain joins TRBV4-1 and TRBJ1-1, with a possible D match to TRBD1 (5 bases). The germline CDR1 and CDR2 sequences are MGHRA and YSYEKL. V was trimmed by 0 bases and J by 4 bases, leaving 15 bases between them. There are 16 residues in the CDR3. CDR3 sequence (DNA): TGCGCCAGCAGCCAAGAGCCTGAGGGGCAGGGCACTGAAGCTTTCTTT. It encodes CASSQEPEGQGTEAFF.

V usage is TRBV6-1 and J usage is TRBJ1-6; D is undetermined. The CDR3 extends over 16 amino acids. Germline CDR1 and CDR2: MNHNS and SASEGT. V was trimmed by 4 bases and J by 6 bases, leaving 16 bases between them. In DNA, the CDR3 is TGTGCCAGCAGTGCGGAGGGCGCCCCCACTAATTCACCCCTCCACTTT. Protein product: CASSAEGAPTNSPLHF.

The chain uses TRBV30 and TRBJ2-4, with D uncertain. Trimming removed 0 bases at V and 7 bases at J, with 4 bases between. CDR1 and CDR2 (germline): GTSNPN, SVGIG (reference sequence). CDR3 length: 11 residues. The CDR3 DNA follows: TGTGCCTGGAGTGTACAGAACATTCAGTACTTC. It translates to CAWSVQNIQYF.

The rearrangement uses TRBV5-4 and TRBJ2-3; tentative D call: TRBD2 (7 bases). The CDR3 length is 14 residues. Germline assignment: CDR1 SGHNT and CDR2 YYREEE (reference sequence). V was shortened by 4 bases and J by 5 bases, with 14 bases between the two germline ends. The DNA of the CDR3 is TGTGCCAGCAGCATGGGGGGGGGCCGAGATACGCAGTATTTT. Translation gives CASSMGGGRDTQYF. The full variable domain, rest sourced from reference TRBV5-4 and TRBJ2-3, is ETGVTQSPTHLIKTRGQQVTLRCSSQSGHNTVSWYQQALGQGPQFIFQYYREEENGRGNFPPRFSGLQFPNYSSELNVNALELDDSALYLCASSMGGGRDTQYFGPGTRLTVL.

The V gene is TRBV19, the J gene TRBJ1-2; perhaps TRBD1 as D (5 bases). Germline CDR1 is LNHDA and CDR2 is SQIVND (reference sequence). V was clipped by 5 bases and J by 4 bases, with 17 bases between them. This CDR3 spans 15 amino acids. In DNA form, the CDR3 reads TGTGCCAGTAGTCCCGGACGGGACGGCTTCTATGGCTACACCTTC. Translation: CASSPGRDGFYGYTF. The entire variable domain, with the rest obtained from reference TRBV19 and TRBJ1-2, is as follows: DGGITQSPKYLFRKEGQNVTLSCEQNLNHDAMYWYRQDPGQGLRLIYYSQIVNDFQKGDIAEGYSVSREKKESFPLTVTSAQKNPTAFYLCASSPGRDGFYGYTFGSGTRLTVV.

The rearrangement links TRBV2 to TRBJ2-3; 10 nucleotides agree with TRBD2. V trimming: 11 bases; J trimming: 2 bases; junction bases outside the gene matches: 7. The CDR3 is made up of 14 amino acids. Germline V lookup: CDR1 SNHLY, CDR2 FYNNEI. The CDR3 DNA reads TGTGCCTCCGATAGCGGGGGGTTCACAGATACGCAGTATTTT. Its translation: CASDSGGFTDTQYF.

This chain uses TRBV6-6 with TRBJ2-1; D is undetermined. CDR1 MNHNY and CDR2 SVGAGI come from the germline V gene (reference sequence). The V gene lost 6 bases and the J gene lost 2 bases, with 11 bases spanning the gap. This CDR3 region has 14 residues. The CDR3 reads CASSVEITYNEQFF. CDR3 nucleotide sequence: TGTGCCAGCAGCGTGGAAATCACCTACAATGAGCAGTTCTTC.

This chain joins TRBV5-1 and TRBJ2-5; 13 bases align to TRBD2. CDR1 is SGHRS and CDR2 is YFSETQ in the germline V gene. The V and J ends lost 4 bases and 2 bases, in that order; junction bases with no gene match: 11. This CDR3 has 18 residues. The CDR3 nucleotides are TGCGCCAGCAGCGTATCGGGACTAGCGGGGAGTTGGCAAGAGACCCAGTACTTC. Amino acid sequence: CASSVSGLAGSWQETQYF.

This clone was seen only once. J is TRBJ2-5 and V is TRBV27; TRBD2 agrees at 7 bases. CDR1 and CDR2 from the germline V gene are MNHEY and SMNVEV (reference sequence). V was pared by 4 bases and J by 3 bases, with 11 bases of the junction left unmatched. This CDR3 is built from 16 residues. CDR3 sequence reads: CASSSTPRLAKETQYF. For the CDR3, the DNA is TGTGCCAGCAGTTCAACCCCCAGACTAGCTAAAGAGACCCAGTACTTC.

In DNA, the CDR3 is TGCGCCAGCACCAGGACTAGCGGGGGGAGGTACAATGAGCAGTTCTTC. This codes for CASTRTSGGRYNEQFF. J is TRBJ2-1 and V is TRBV5-1, with 14 bases identical to TRBD2. V lost 6 bases to trimming and J lost 4 bases; unmatched junction nucleotides: 6. Germline CDR1 reads SGHRS; CDR2 reads YFSETQ. The CDR3 is 16 amino acids.

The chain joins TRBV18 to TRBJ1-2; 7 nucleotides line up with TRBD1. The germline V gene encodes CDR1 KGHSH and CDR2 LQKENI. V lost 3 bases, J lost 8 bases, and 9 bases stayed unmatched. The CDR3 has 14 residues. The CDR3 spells CASSPGDSSGGYTF. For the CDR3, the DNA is TGTGCCAGCTCACCGGGGGACAGCTCTGGGGGCTACACCTTC.

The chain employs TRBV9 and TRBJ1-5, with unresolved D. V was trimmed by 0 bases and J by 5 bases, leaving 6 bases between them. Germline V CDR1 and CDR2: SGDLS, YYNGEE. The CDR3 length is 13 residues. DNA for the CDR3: TGTGCCAGCAGCGTAGAGAACGATCAGCCCCAGCATTTT. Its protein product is CASSVENDQPQHF.

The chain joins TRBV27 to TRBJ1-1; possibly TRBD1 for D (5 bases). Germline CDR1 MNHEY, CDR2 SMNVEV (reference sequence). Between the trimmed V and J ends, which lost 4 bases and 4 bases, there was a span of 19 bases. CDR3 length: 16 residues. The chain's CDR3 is CASSSPPINGGTEAFF. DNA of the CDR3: TGTGCCAGCAGTTCCCCTCCCATCAACGGGGGCACTGAAGCTTTCTTT.

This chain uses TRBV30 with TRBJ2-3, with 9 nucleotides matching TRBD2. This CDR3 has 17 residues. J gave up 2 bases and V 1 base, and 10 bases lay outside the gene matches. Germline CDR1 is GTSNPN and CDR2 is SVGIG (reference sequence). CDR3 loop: CAWSAGIAGASTDTQYF. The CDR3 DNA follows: TGTGCCTGGAGTGCGGGAATAGCGGGGGCCTCCACAGATACGCAGTATTTT.

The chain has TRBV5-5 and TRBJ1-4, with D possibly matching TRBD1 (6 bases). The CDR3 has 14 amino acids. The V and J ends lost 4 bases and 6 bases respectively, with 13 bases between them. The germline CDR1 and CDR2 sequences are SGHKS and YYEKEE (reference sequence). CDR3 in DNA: TGTGCCAGCAGCCAGGGGATGAATGATGAAAAACTGTTTTTT. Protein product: CASSQGMNDEKLFF.

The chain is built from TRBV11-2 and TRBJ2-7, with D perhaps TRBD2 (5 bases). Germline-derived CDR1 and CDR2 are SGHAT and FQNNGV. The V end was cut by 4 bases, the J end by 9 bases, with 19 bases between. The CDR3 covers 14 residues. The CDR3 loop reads CASSSDNRGWGQYF. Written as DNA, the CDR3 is TGTGCCAGCAGCTCCGATAACCGGGGATGGGGGCAGTACTTC.

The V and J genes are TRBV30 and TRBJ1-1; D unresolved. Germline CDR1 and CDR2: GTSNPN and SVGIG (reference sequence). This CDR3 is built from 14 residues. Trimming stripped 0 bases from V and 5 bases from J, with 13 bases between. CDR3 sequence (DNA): TGTGCCTGGAGTGTATCCGGATGGTTAACTGAAGCTTTCTTT. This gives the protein CAWSVSGWLTEAFF.

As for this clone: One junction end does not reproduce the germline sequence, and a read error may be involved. CDR3 bases: TGCGCCAGCAGCCCAGGACAGTTAGGTTCTGGAAACATCATATATTTT. Amino acid sequence: CASSPGQLGSGNIIYF. This chain joins TRBV5-1 and TRBJ1-3; D possibly corresponds to TRBD1 (6 bases). Germline values: CDR1 SGHRS, CDR2 YFSETQ. The length of the CDR3 is 16 residues.

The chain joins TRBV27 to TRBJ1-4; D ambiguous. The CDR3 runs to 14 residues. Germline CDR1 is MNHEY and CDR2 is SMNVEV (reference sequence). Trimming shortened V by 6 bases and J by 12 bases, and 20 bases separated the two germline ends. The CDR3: CASSLPRRSGQLFF. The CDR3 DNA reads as TGTGCCAGCAGCCTTCCCCGTCGGTCTGGGCAACTGTTTTTT.

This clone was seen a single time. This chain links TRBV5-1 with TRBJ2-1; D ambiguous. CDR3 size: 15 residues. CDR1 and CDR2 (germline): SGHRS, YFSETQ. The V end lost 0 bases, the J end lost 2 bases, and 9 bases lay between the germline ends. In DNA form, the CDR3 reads TGCGCCAGCAGCTTGGAACACTCGCCCTACAATGAGCAGTTCTTC. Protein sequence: CASSLEHSPYNEQFF.

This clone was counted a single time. The CDR3 sequence: CAWIRRGGVNTEAFF. In nucleotides, the CDR3 is TGTGCCTGGATTAGGAGGGGGGGGGTGAACACTGAAGCTTTCTTT. The chain has TRBV30 and TRBJ1-1; perhaps TRBD1 as D (6 bases). Germline V lookup: CDR1 GTSNPN, CDR2 SVGIG (reference sequence). Trimming took 4 bases from V and 0 from J, leaving 15 bases between them. The length of the CDR3 is 15 residues.

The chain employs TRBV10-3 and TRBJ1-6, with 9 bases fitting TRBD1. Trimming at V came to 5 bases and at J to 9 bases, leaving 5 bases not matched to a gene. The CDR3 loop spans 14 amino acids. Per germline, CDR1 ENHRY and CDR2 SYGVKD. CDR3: CAISSGQGLSPLHF. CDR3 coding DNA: TGTGCCATCAGTTCGGGACAGGGACTTTCACCCCTCCACTTT.

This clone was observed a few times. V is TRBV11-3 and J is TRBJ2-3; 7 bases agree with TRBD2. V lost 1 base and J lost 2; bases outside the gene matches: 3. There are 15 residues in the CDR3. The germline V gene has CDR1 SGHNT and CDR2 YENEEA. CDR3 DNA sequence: TGTGCCAGCAGCTTAGGAAGCGGGGTCACAGATACGCAGTATTTT. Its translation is CASSLGSGVTDTQYF.

The DNA of the CDR3 is TGCGCCAGCAGCCATGGAATTGACCAGGAAGCTTTCTTT. Amino acid sequence: CASSHGIDQEAFF. The rearrangement links TRBV4-1 to TRBJ1-1; the D is unclear. Germline CDR1 is MGHRA and CDR2 is YSYEKL. This CDR3 region has 13 residues. V was trimmed by 3 bases and J by 8 bases, leaving 13 bases between them.

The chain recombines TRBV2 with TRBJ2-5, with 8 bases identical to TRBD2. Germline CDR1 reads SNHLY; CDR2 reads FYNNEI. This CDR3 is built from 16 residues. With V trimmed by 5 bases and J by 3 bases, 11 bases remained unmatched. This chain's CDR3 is CASSSAGGDLEETQYF. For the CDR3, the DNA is TGTGCCAGCAGTTCGGCGGGGGGAGATCTCGAAGAGACCCAGTACTTC.

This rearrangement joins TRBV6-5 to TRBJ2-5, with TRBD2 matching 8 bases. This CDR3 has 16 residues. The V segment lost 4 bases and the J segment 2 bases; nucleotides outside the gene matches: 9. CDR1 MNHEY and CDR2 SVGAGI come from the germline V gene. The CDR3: CASSSTSGVLQETQYF. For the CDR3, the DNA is TGTGCCAGCAGTTCTACTAGCGGAGTACTTCAAGAGACCCAGTACTTC.

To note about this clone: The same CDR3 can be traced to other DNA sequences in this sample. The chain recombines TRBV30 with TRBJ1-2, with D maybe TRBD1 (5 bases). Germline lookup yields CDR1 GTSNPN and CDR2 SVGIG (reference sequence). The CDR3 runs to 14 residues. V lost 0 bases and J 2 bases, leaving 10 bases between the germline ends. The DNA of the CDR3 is TGTGCCTGGAGTGTATTAGGGGCCAACTATGGCTACACCTTC. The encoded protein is CAWSVLGANYGYTF. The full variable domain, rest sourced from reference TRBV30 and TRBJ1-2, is SQTIHQWPATLVQPVGSPLSLECTVEGTSNPNLYWYRQAAGRGLQLLFYSVGIGQISSEVPQNLSASRPQDRQFILSSKKLLLSDSGFYLCAWSVLGANYGYTFGSGTRLTVV.

The CDR3 region is CASSPHADSTDTQYF. The CDR3 DNA reads TGCGCCAGCAGCCCCCATGCGGATAGCACAGATACGCAGTATTTT. The V and J genes are TRBV10-2 and TRBJ2-3, with D uncertain. The germline V and J ends were trimmed by 6 bases and 0 bases, with 13 bases remaining between them. The germline CDR1 and CDR2 sequences are WSHSY and SAAADI. This CDR3 has 15 amino acids.